This T cell receptor (beta chain) was documented in a study of blood T cell repertoires in COVID-19. Study details: Sources were T cells, B-cell-depleted T cells, or PBMCs; the material itself was cDNA or gDNA.

Everyone who took part was 18 to 89 years old, and they came from over 20 US areas. Participants reported their clinical history, and cohort assignment relied on those reports. The authors' processing: Cell counts per sample came from amplifying reference gene primers. Here immunoSEQ multiplex PCR was the method, and the copy in TCRdb shows in-frame clones only, minus some. The V and J calls and the clone size are those of that table, but D and trimming were determined from the DNA. The table lists 200,000 to 250,000 clones, 75% to 90% of them singletons. The TCR was taken from a woman between 25 and 40 years old who had recovered from COVID-19. The sequenced sample consisted of PBMCs or T cells enriched from blood (not recorded which).

The CDR3 bases are TGTGCCAGCAGCTTGGTTGCTAGAGGAAACACAGATACGCAGTATTTT. Its translation: CASSLVARGNTDTQYF. V and J are TRBV5-6 and TRBJ2-3; D is unclear. Germline CDR1 reads SGHDT; CDR2 reads YYEEEE. This CDR3 spans 16 amino acids. V lost 0 bases and J lost 2, with 13 bases in between.